The 3 T cell receptor beta chains presented below share a single source sample, sequenced in a study of blood T cell repertoires in COVID-19. TCRdb's copy holds only in-frame clones and misses some; the assay was immunoSEQ multiplex PCR. Here the sample spans approximately 450,000 clones, 80% to 90% being singletons. The specimen was PBMCs or T cells enriched from blood (not recorded which). The source is a man younger than 40 who had recovered from COVID-19.

The J gene is TRBJ2-1, the V gene TRBV2, with unresolved D. V lost 8 bases, J lost 4 bases, and 9 bases lay in between. This CDR3 is 12 amino acids long. Germline CDR1 and CDR2: SNHLY and FYNNEI. Written as DNA, the CDR3 is TGTGCCAGCGGTGTTGAGTACAATGAGCAGTTCTTC. Translating gives CASGVEYNEQFF.

CDR3 in amino acids: CASSLLKGAEPQHF. The CDR3 DNA reads TGTGCCAGCAGTTTACTCAAGGGGGCAGAGCCCCAGCATTTT. The chain carries TRBV28 and TRBJ1-5, with TRBD1 matching over 7 bases. The CDR3 length is 14 residues. Trimming cost V 2 bases and J 8 bases; bases outside gene matches: 6. Germline V CDR1 and CDR2: MDHEN, SYDVKM.

V is TRBV4-1 and J is TRBJ1-3, with 7 bases aligning to TRBD1. This CDR3 is 15 amino acids long. The V gene end was trimmed by 3 bases and the J gene end by 4 bases; junction bases not matched to a gene: 6. Germline V gene lookup returns CDR1 MGHRA and CDR2 YSYEKL. The CDR3 DNA follows: TGCGCCAGCAGCCAGCAGGGGGGAATAGGAAACACCATATATTTT. This gives the protein CASSQQGGIGNTIYF.